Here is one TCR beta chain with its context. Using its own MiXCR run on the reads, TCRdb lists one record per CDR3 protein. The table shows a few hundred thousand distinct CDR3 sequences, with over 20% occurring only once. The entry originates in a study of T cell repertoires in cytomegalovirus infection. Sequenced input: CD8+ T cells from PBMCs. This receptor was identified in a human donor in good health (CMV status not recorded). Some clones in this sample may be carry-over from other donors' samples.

The CDR3 bases are TGTGCCAGCAGCCCAGGGCGAGGGGATACAGATACGCAGTATTTT. This encodes CASSPGRGDTDTQYF. The chain is built from TRBV7-9 and TRBJ2-3; D assignment may be TRBD1 or TRBD2 (5 bases each). The CDR3 has 15 amino acids. Between the trimmed V and J ends, which lost 5 bases and 3 bases, there was a span of 15 bases. Germline V gene data show CDR1 as SEHNR and CDR2 as FQNEAQ (reference sequence).